The 17 T cell receptor beta chains given below trace back to one sample, sequenced in a study of breast tumors, draining lymph nodes, adjacent tissues. TCRdb redid the calling of the multiplex PCR reads with MiXCR, one entry per CDR3 protein. The sample carries 130,000 or so distinct CDR3 sequences, approximately 32% recorded once. Samples came from axillary lymph nodes draining the breast cancer. The sequenced sample was axillary lymph node tissue. The receptors were sampled from a female donor with breast cancer. Some clones in this sample may be carry-over from other donors' samples.

A word on this clonotype: An end of the junction differs from the germline gene, which may be a read error. CDR3 bases: TGTGCCAGCAGCTTACCGGGTAACTCACCCCTCCACTTC. Translated: CASSLPGNSPLHF. The chain couples TRBV7-8 to TRBJ1-6; D gene uncertain. Germline V CDR1 and CDR2: SGHVS, FQNEAQ. The CDR3 runs 13 residues.

As to this clonotype: In this CDR3 the conserved last residue, phenylalanine or tryptophan, is missing, so a read error is likely. The chain joins TRBV3-1 to TRBJ2-7; D remains ambiguous. Per the germline V gene, CDR1 is LGHDT and CDR2 is YNNKEL (reference sequence). Trimming left V 4 bases short and J 1 base short, with 8 bases between. The CDR3 runs to 13 residues. The CDR3 nucleotides read TGTGCCAGCAGCCCCCTACGTTCCTACGAGCAGTACAAT. It is translated as CASSPLRSYEQYN.

J is TRBJ2-1 and V is TRBV2; 7 bases are shared with TRBD1. The CDR3 sequence is 15 residues long. V was pared by 4 bases and J by 12 bases, with 15 bases of the junction left unmatched. Per the germline V gene, CDR1 is SNHLY and CDR2 is FYNNEI. In nucleotides, the CDR3 is TGTGCCAGCAGTGGGGGGACAGCTAGCACAGATACGCAGTTCTTC. The encoded protein is CASSGGTASTDTQFF.

Points on this clonotype: Germline and junction disagree at one end, which may indicate a read error. The chain recombines TRBV20-1 with TRBJ2-7; tentative D call: TRBD2 (6 bases). The germline gives CDR1 DFQATT, CDR2 SNEGSKA (reference sequence). CDR3 length: 15 amino acids. CDR3 nucleotide sequence: TGCAGTGCTAGGCCGGGACGGGAGCCAACCTACGGGCAGTACTTC. Its translation: CSARPGREPTYGQYF.

Regarding this clonotype: At one end the junction does not follow the germline gene, possibly because of a read error. The chain carries TRBV7-7 and TRBJ1-5, with D maybe TRBD1 (5 bases). Germline CDR1 is SSHAT and CDR2 is FNYEAQ (reference sequence). CDR3 length equals 15 residues. CDR3 nucleotides: TGTGCTAGCAGCTTAACGACAGCTAGTAATGAGCCCCAGCATTTT. This gives the protein CASSLTTASNEPQHF.

This clonotype occurred many times. The chain is built from TRBV2 and TRBJ2-1; TRBD1 agrees at 8 bases. CDR3 length: 15 amino acids. Trimming cost V 4 bases and J 4 bases; bases outside gene matches: 6. The germline CDR1 and CDR2 sequences are SNHLY and FYNNEI. The CDR3, as DNA: TGTGCCAGCAGTGGAATCAGGGGGCGTTACAATGAGCAGTTCTTC. Translated: CASSGIRGRYNEQFF.

This clonotype has at least ten counts. The chain couples TRBV9 to TRBJ2-3; no clear D. Trimming pared 2 bases from V and 0 bases from J, leaving 10 bases between. Germline values: CDR1 SGDLS, CDR2 YYNGEE. The CDR3 covers 15 residues. The CDR3 here is CASSVLSSSTDTQYF. CDR3 nucleotide sequence: TGTGCCAGCAGCGTGCTTTCATCTAGCACAGATACGCAGTATTTT.

The chain combines TRBV20-1 with TRBJ2-2, with D possibly being TRBD1 (5 bases). Germline CDR1 is DFQATT and CDR2 is SNEGSKA (reference sequence). Trimming left V 4 bases short and J 9 bases short, with 6 bases between. This CDR3 has 10 amino acids. The CDR3 loop is CSAKDRELFF. CDR3 DNA sequence: TGCAGTGCTAAGGACAGGGAGCTGTTTTTT.

The chain links TRBV4-3 to TRBJ2-7; 8 nucleotides agree with TRBD2. This CDR3 has 15 residues. Germline values: CDR1 LGHNA, CDR2 YSLEER. Trimming cost V 0 bases and J 4 bases; bases outside gene matches: 5. Written as DNA, the CDR3 is TGCGCCAGCAGCCAAGATACAAGCGGGAGTTACGAGCAGTACTTC. It yields the protein CASSQDTSGSYEQYF.

This clonotype was found many times. The rearrangement uses TRBV6-5 and TRBJ2-3; TRBD2 aligns across 10 bases. This CDR3 is 20 amino acids long. Unmatched junction bases numbered 13, after V lost 0 bases and J lost 1 base. Germline CDR1 is MNHEY and CDR2 is SVGAGI. The CDR3 is CASSYSRVAGGVVGTDTQYF. CDR3 nucleotide sequence: TGTGCCAGCAGTTACTCAAGAGTAGCGGGGGGTGTCGTCGGCACAGATACGCAGTATTTT.

This clonotype was observed at least ten times. The chain links TRBV7-2 to TRBJ1-1; D gene unclear. Trimming removed 8 bases at V and 0 bases at J, with 10 bases between. CDR3 length: 13 residues. Germline V gives CDR1 SGHTA, CDR2 FQGNSA. The CDR3 loop reads CASLPAMNTEAFF. DNA for the CDR3: TGTGCCAGCTTGCCAGCCATGAACACTGAAGCTTTCTTT.

This clonotype was counted at least ten times. At one boundary the junction diverges from the germline segment, which might be a read error. V usage is TRBV7-7 and J usage is TRBJ2-1; the match to TRBD2 covers 11 bases. The CDR3 runs to 15 residues. Germline-derived CDR1 and CDR2 are SSHAT and FNYEAQ (reference sequence). CDR3 nucleotide sequence: TGTGCTAGCAGCTTACTAGCGGGGGCCTACAATGAGCAGTTCTTC. Encoded protein: CASSLLAGAYNEQFF. The variable domain in full, with the rest retrieved from reference TRBV7-7 and TRBJ2-1, is GAGVSQSPRYKVTKRGQDVTLRCDPISSHATLYWYQQALGQGPEFLTYFNYEAQPDKSGLPSDRFSAERPEGSISTLTIQRTEQRDSAMYRCASSLLAGAYNEQFFGPGTRLTVL.

This chain links TRBV20-1 with TRBJ1-5, with 7 bases aligning to TRBD1. In germline, CDR1 is DFQATT, CDR2 SNEGSKA (reference sequence). This CDR3 is built from 14 residues. J was trimmed by 9 bases and V by 6 bases; bases with no gene match: 14. The CDR3 loop is CSAVQGIGFPPQHF. The CDR3 DNA sequence: TGCAGTGCGGTACAGGGGATCGGTTTTCCGCCCCAGCATTTT.

The sample holds many counts of this clonotype. The V and J genes are TRBV7-9 and TRBJ1-4; D is possibly TRBD1 (5 bases). CDR3 length: 14 amino acids. The germline V gene has CDR1 SEHNR and CDR2 FQNEAQ (reference sequence). The germline V and J ends were trimmed by 5 bases and 2 bases, with 9 bases remaining between them. In DNA form, the CDR3 reads TGTGCCAGCAGCCAGCAGGGTACTAATGAAAAACTGTTTTTT. It translates to CASSQQGTNEKLFF.

V usage is TRBV28 and J usage is TRBJ1-1; no reliable D call. V lost 3 bases, J lost 2 bases, and 4 bases lay in between. The V gene's germline CDR1 is MDHEN and CDR2 SYDVKM. CDR3 length: 12 amino acids. In nucleotides, the CDR3 is TGTGCCAGCAGTTTCCCTAACACTGAAGCTTTCTTT. It codes for CASSFPNTEAFF.

Many counts were recorded for this clonotype. The rearrangement links TRBV20-1 to TRBJ2-4, with no clear D. Germline CDR1 is DFQATT and CDR2 is SNEGSKA (reference sequence). V was clipped by 3 bases and J by 0 bases, with 15 bases between them. CDR3 length: 16 amino acids. The CDR3 spells CSASGWGTLAKNIQYF. CDR3 coding DNA: TGCAGTGCTAGCGGGTGGGGAACTTTAGCCAAAAACATTCAGTACTTC.

The table lists this clonotype with many counts. The V call is TRBV3-1, the J call TRBJ1-2, with D perhaps matching TRBD1 (5 bases). Trimming removed 1 base from V and 4 bases from J, with 16 bases in between. The CDR3 consists of 16 residues. The germline CDR1 and CDR2 sequences are LGHDT and YNNKEL (reference sequence). The CDR3 DNA reads as TGTGCCAGCAGCCAAGCCCGGACACGGCAGGGCTATGGCTACACCTTC. This translates into CASSQARTRQGYGYTF.